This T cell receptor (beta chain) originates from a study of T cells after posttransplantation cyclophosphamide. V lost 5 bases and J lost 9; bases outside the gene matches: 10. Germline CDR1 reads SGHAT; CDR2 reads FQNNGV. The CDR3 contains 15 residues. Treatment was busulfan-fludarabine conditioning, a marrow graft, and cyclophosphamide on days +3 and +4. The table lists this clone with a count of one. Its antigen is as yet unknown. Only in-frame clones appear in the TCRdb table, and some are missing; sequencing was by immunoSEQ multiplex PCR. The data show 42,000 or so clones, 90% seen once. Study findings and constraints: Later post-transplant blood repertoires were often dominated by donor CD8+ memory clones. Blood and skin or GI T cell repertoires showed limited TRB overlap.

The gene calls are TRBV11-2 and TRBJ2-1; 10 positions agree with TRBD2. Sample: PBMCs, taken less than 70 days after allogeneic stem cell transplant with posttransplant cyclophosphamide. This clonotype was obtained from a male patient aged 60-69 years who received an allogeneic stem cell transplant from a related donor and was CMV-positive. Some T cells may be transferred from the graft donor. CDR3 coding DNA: TGTGCCAGCAGCCTCCTAGCGGGGGTCAACGGTGAGCAGTTCTTC. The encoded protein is CASSLLAGVNGEQFF.